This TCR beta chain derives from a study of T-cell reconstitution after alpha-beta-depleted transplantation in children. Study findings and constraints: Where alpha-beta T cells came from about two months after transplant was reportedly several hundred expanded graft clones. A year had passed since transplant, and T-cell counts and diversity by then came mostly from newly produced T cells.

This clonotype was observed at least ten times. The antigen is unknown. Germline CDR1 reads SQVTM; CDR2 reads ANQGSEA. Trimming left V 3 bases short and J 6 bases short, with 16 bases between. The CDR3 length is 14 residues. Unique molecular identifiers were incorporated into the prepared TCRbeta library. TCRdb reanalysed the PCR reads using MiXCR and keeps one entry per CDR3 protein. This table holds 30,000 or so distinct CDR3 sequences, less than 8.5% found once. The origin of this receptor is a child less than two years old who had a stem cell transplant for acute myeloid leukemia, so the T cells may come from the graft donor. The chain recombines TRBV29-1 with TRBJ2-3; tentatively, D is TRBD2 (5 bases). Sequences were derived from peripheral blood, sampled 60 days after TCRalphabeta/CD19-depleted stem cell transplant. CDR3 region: CSVEVALERDTQYF. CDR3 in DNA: TGCAGCGTTGAGGTAGCGCTGGAAAGGGATACGCAGTATTTT.